This T cell receptor beta chain was recorded in a study of lymphopenia after photon versus proton radiotherapy. Study-wide findings and caveats: Relative stability marked proton patients; photon patients lost diversity and naive cells. In patients who died, overall survival fell as post-nadir TCR diversity dropped more. Survival link was tested only in deceased patients; proton benefit remains a possibility. After the lymphocyte nadir, photon-treated repertoires showed oligoclonal expansion, especially of CD8+ Temra cells.

Repertoires were generated with immunoSEQ multiplex PCR, while TCRdb's copy carries only in-frame clones and drops some. Of just over 30,000 clones listed, around 94% were seen once; the top ten hold about 0.72%. In the case of this clone: Its target is unknown.

Sequenced here: peripheral blood, sampled from a patient treated with photon-based radiotherapy. This clonotype was obtained from a woman in her forties or fifties with cholangiocarcinoma.

CDR3 in DNA: TGTGCCAGCGGCCGGGACAGGAGCAATCAGCCCCAGCATTTT. Its translation: CASGRDRSNQPQHF. This rearrangement joins TRBV18 to TRBJ1-5; 8 nucleotides line up with TRBD1. In germline, CDR1 is KGHSH, CDR2 LQKENI. V lost 8 bases and J lost 1; bases outside the gene matches: 4. The CDR3 runs to 14 residues.